The rows below give T cell receptor beta chains drawn from one sample of a study of cytomegalovirus exposure and HLA in healthy donors. The data were produced by immunoSEQ multiplex PCR, yet TCRdb's version contains in-frame clones alone and is incomplete. The sample shows 150,000 to 200,000 clones, 70% to 85% of them seen only once. Sequencing used PBMCs. Source of these receptors: a boy younger than 10 in good health and CMV-seronegative. The CDR3 runs from the conserved cysteine through the conserved F or W. The D gene is left open where the match is weak. Size is stated for part of the rows, as once, few or many counts, or as a class when the clone is expanded.

j_call: TRBJ1-3
d_call: -
clone_size: -
cdr3_length: 16
v_call: TRBV7-8
cdr3_aa: CASSLRTYLSGNTIYF
cdr3_nt: TGTGCCAGCAGCTTACGCACCTACCTCTCTGGAAACACCATATATTTT

j_call: TRBJ2-4
d_call: -
clone_size: -
cdr3_length: 15
v_call: TRBV11-2
cdr3_aa: CASSLDPGPQNIQYF
cdr3_nt: TGTGCCAGCAGCTTAGATCCAGGGCCGCAAAACATTCAGTACTTC

j_call: TRBJ2-5
d_call: -
clone_size: -
cdr3_length: 17
v_call: TRBV2
cdr3_aa: CASRDLQGGWAQETQYF
cdr3_nt: TGTGCCAGCAGGGACCTACAGGGTGGGTGGGCCCAAGAGACCCAGTACTTC

j_call: TRBJ2-3
d_call: -
clone_size: -
cdr3_length: 15
v_call: TRBV5-6
cdr3_aa: CASSLRGTGTDTQYF
cdr3_nt: TGTGCCAGCAGCTTACGTGGGACTGGCACAGATACGCAGTATTTT

j_call: TRBJ1-2
d_call: -
clone_size: -
cdr3_length: 14
v_call: TRBV7-9
cdr3_aa: CASSPIGTTYGYTF
cdr3_nt: TGTGCCAGCAGCCCCATTGGGACAACATATGGCTACACCTTC

j_call: TRBJ2-1
d_call: TRBD2
clone_size: -
cdr3_length: 16
v_call: TRBV27
cdr3_aa: CASSLPTSGGLNEQFF
cdr3_nt: TGTGCCAGCAGTTTACCCACTAGCGGGGGCCTCAATGAGCAGTTCTTC

j_call: TRBJ2-6
d_call: -
clone_size: -
cdr3_length: 16
v_call: TRBV6-6
cdr3_aa: CASSYPSGSGANVLTF
cdr3_nt: TGTGCCAGCAGTTACCCTTCAGGGTCTGGGGCCAACGTCCTGACTTTC

j_call: TRBJ2-5
d_call: TRBD2
clone_size: few
cdr3_length: 16
v_call: TRBV13
cdr3_aa: CASSSTSGGAIETQYF
cdr3_nt: TGTGCCAGCAGCTCAACTAGCGGGGGGGCCATCGAGACCCAGTACTTC

j_call: TRBJ1-4
d_call: TRBD1
clone_size: -
cdr3_length: 13
v_call: TRBV19
cdr3_aa: CASTGGRNEKLFF
cdr3_nt: TGTGCCAGTACAGGGGGCAGGAATGAAAAACTGTTTTTT

j_call: TRBJ2-1
d_call: -
clone_size: -
cdr3_length: 14
v_call: TRBV4-1
cdr3_aa: CASSLRTVNNEQFF
cdr3_nt: TGCGCCAGCAGCCTTAGGACAGTAAACAATGAGCAGTTCTTC

j_call: TRBJ2-7
d_call: TRBD1
clone_size: -
cdr3_length: 15
v_call: TRBV5-1
cdr3_aa: CASSSAGTGLYEQYF
cdr3_nt: TGCGCCAGCAGCTCCGCCGGGACAGGTCTCTACGAGCAGTACTTC

j_call: TRBJ2-5
d_call: TRBD2
clone_size: -
cdr3_length: 16
v_call: TRBV5-1
cdr3_aa: CASSLAGGDYQETQYF
cdr3_nt: TGCGCCAGCAGCTTGGCCGGGGGGGACTACCAAGAGACCCAGTACTTC

j_call: TRBJ1-2
d_call: -
clone_size: -
cdr3_length: 15
v_call: TRBV9
cdr3_aa: CASSTVVSHEAGYTF
cdr3_nt: TGTGCCAGCAGCACGGTGGTCAGCCATGAGGCGGGCTACACCTTC

j_call: TRBJ1-4
d_call: -
clone_size: -
cdr3_length: 14
v_call: TRBV28
cdr3_aa: CASSLRVSQEKLFF
cdr3_nt: TGTGCCAGCAGTTTGAGGGTCTCCCAAGAAAAACTGTTTTTT

j_call: TRBJ1-5
d_call: -
clone_size: -
cdr3_length: 13
v_call: TRBV5-1
cdr3_aa: CASSRGSNQPQHF
cdr3_nt: TGCGCCAGCAGCCGGGGGAGCAATCAGCCCCAGCATTTT

j_call: TRBJ2-3
d_call: TRBD2
clone_size: -
cdr3_length: 17
v_call: TRBV2
cdr3_aa: CASRGEGTSGVSDTQYF
cdr3_nt: TGTGCCAGCAGGGGGGAAGGGACTAGCGGGGTGTCAGATACGCAGTATTTT

j_call: TRBJ1-1
d_call: -
clone_size: few
cdr3_length: 14
v_call: TRBV6-6
cdr3_aa: CASSYGPGGAEAFF
cdr3_nt: TGTGCCAGCAGTTACGGTCCTGGAGGGGCTGAAGCTTTCTTT

j_call: TRBJ1-3
d_call: -
clone_size: -
cdr3_length: 16
v_call: TRBV5-1
cdr3_aa: CASSLGSRASGNTIYF
cdr3_nt: TGCGCCAGCAGCTTGGGTAGCAGGGCCTCTGGAAACACCATATATTTT

j_call: TRBJ2-3
d_call: -
clone_size: -
cdr3_length: 13
v_call: TRBV11-2
cdr3_aa: CASSFRGTDTQYF
cdr3_nt: TGTGCCAGCAGCTTCCGGGGAACAGATACGCAGTATTTT

j_call: TRBJ2-7
d_call: -
clone_size: -
cdr3_length: 15
v_call: TRBV21-1
cdr3_aa: CASSKRRQGKYEQYF
cdr3_nt: TGTGCCAGCAGCAAACGACGACAGGGCAAGTACGAGCAGTACTTC

j_call: TRBJ1-6
d_call: TRBD1
clone_size: -
cdr3_length: 15
v_call: TRBV9
cdr3_aa: CASSAVTGGNSPLHF
cdr3_nt: TGTGCCAGCAGCGCGGTGACAGGGGGGAATTCACCCCTCCACTTT

j_call: TRBJ2-2
d_call: -
clone_size: -
cdr3_length: 15
v_call: TRBV7-9
cdr3_aa: CASSFPSWSTGELFF
cdr3_nt: TGTGCCAGCAGCTTTCCTAGCTGGTCCACCGGGGAGCTGTTTTTT

j_call: TRBJ2-5
d_call: TRBD2
clone_size: -
cdr3_length: 14
v_call: TRBV2
cdr3_aa: CAARAGVWEETQYF
cdr3_nt: TGTGCCGCACGAGCGGGGGTATGGGAAGAGACCCAGTACTTC

j_call: TRBJ1-2
d_call: -
clone_size: -
cdr3_length: 16
v_call: TRBV4-1
cdr3_aa: CASSQDRGQQNYGYTF
cdr3_nt: TGCGCCAGCAGCCAAGATCGAGGACAGCAAAACTATGGCTACACCTTC

j_call: TRBJ1-2
d_call: TRBD1
clone_size: once
cdr3_length: 11
v_call: TRBV20-1
cdr3_aa: CSADRAYGYTF
cdr3_nt: TGCAGTGCGGACAGGGCGTATGGCTACACCTTC

j_call: TRBJ1-5
d_call: TRBD1
clone_size: -
cdr3_length: 15
v_call: TRBV7-2
cdr3_aa: CASSLDRGSNQPQHF
cdr3_nt: TGTGCCAGCAGCTTAGACAGGGGTAGCAATCAGCCCCAGCATTTT

j_call: TRBJ2-1
d_call: TRBD2
clone_size: few
cdr3_length: 16
v_call: TRBV7-9
cdr3_aa: CASSPGASGDGNEQFF
cdr3_nt: TGTGCCAGCAGCCCGGGGGCTAGCGGGGACGGCAATGAGCAGTTCTTC

j_call: TRBJ2-5
d_call: TRBD1
clone_size: once
cdr3_length: 16
v_call: TRBV6-6
cdr3_aa: CASSSTDRGLQETQYF
cdr3_nt: TGTGCCAGCAGTTCCACCGACAGGGGGTTGCAGGAGACCCAGTACTTC

j_call: TRBJ2-1
d_call: TRBD2
clone_size: -
cdr3_length: 15
v_call: TRBV9
cdr3_aa: CASSVERGTSNEQFF
cdr3_nt: TGTGCCAGCAGCGTAGAGCGGGGGACGTCCAATGAGCAGTTCTTC

j_call: TRBJ2-1
d_call: TRBD2
clone_size: -
cdr3_length: 16
v_call: TRBV4-2
cdr3_aa: CASSPVSGGPYNEQFF
cdr3_nt: TGTGCCAGCAGCCCCGTGAGCGGGGGACCCTACAATGAGCAGTTCTTC

j_call: TRBJ2-3
d_call: -
clone_size: -
cdr3_length: 12
v_call: TRBV29-1
cdr3_aa: CSVQIAQREQYF
cdr3_nt: TGCAGCGTCCAGATAGCCCAGCGAGAGCAGTATTTT

j_call: TRBJ2-5
d_call: -
clone_size: few
cdr3_length: 11
v_call: TRBV29-1
cdr3_aa: CSVTRQETQYF
cdr3_nt: TGCAGCGTTACTAGGCAAGAGACCCAGTACTTC

j_call: TRBJ2-3
d_call: -
clone_size: -
cdr3_length: 15
v_call: TRBV5-6
cdr3_aa: CASSPAQGGTDTQYF
cdr3_nt: TGTGCCAGCAGCCCGGCCCAGGGCGGCACAGATACGCAGTATTTT

j_call: TRBJ2-3
d_call: TRBD2
clone_size: -
cdr3_length: 17
v_call: TRBV4-2
cdr3_aa: CASSQGRLAGAEDTQYF
cdr3_nt: TGTGCCAGCAGCCAAGGCCGACTAGCGGGGGCGGAAGATACGCAGTATTTT

j_call: TRBJ2-1
d_call: -
clone_size: once
cdr3_length: 13
v_call: TRBV10-3
cdr3_aa: CAISEWGLNEQFF
cdr3_nt: TGTGCCATCAGTGAGTGGGGCCTCAATGAGCAGTTCTTC

j_call: TRBJ2-4
d_call: TRBD2
clone_size: -
cdr3_length: 19
v_call: TRBV12-5
cdr3_aa: CASGLISGGPPLAKNIQYF
cdr3_nt: TGTGCTAGTGGTTTGATTAGCGGGGGGCCTCCGCTAGCCAAAAACATTCAGTACTTC

j_call: TRBJ2-1
d_call: TRBD1
clone_size: -
cdr3_length: 17
v_call: TRBV4-2
cdr3_aa: CASSQAPTQGAPNEQFF
cdr3_nt: TGTGCCAGCAGCCAAGCCCCTACCCAGGGGGCGCCCAATGAGCAGTTCTTC

j_call: TRBJ2-3
d_call: TRBD2
clone_size: -
cdr3_length: 13
v_call: TRBV18
cdr3_aa: CASSRDSGDTQYF
cdr3_nt: TGTGCCAGCTCACGTGATAGCGGGGATACGCAGTATTTT